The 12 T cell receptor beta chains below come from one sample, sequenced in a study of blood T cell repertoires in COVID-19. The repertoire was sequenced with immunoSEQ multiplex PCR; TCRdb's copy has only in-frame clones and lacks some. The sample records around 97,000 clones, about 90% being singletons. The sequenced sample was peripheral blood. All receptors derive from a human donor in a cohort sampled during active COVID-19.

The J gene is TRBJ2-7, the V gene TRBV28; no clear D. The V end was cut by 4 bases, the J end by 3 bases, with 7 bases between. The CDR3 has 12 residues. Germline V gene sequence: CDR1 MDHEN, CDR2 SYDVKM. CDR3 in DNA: TGTGCCAGCAGTTCCCGTAGCTACGAGCAGTACTTC. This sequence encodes CASSSRSYEQYF.

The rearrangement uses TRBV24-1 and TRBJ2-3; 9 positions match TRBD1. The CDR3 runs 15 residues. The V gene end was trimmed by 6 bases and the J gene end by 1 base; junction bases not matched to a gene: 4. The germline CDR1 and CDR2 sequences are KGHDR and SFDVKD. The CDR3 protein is CATSPGQGRTDTQYF. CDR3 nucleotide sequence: TGTGCCACCAGTCCCGGACAGGGGCGCACAGATACGCAGTATTTT.

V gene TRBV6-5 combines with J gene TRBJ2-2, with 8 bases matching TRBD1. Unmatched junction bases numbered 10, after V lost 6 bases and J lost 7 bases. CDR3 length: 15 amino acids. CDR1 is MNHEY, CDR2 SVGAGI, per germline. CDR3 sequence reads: CASRTSGGSGGELFF. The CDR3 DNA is TGTGCCAGCAGAACATCAGGGGGCTCGGGCGGGGAGCTGTTTTTT.

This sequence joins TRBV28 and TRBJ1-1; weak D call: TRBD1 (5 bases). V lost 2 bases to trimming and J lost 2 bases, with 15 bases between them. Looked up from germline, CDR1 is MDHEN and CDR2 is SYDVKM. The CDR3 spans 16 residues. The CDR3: CASSLTGLTKNTEAFF. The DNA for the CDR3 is TGTGCCAGCAGTTTAACGGGACTGACAAAAAACACTGAAGCTTTCTTT.

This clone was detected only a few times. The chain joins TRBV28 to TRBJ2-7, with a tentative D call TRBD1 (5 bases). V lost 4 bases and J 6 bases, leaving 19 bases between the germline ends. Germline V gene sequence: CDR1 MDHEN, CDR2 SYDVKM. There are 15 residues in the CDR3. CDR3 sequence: CASSSDNRKGLEQYF. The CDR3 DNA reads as TGTGCCAGCAGTTCGGACAACCGGAAGGGCCTCGAGCAGTACTTC.

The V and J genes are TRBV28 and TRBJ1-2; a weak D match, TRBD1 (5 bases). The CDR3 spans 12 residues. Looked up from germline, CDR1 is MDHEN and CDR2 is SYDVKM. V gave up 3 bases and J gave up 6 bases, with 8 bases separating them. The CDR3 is CASSFQGDGYTF. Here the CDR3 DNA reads TGTGCCAGCAGTTTCCAAGGGGATGGCTACACCTTC.

This chain's CDR3 is CASSQFVERYGYTF. DNA of the CDR3: TGTGCCAGCAGCCAATTTGTGGAGAGATATGGCTACACCTTC. The chain couples TRBV16 to TRBJ1-2; unclear D gene. The V and J ends lost 1 base and 5 bases respectively, with 11 bases between them. Germline CDR1 is KGHSY and CDR2 is FQNENV. The CDR3 length is 14 residues.

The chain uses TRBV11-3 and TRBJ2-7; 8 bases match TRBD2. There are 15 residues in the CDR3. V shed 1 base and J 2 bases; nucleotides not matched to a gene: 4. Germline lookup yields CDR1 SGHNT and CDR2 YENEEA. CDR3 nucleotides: TGTGCCAGCAGCTTAGGAGGCGGGGGGACCTACGAGCAGTACTTC. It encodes CASSLGGGGTYEQYF.

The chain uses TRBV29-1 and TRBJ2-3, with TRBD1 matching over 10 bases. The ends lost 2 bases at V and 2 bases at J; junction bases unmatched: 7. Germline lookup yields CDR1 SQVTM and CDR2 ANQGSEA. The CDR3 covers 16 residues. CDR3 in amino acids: CSVEKAGTGDTDTQYF. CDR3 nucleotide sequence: TGCAGCGTTGAAAAGGCGGGGACAGGGGACACAGATACGCAGTATTTT.

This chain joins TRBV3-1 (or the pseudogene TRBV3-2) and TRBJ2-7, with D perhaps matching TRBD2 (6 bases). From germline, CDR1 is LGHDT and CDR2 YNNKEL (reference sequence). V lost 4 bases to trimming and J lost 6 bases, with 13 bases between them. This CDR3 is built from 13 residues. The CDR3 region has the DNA TGTGCCAGCAGCCTCCGTGGCGGGACCGAGCAGTACTTC. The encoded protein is CASSLRGGTEQYF.

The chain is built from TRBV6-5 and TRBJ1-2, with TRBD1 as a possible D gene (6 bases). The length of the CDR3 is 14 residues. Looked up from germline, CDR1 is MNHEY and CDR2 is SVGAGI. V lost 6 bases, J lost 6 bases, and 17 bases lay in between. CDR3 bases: TGTGCCAGCAGCATCGGGACACCGGCGCATGGCTACACCTTC. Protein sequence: CASSIGTPAHGYTF.

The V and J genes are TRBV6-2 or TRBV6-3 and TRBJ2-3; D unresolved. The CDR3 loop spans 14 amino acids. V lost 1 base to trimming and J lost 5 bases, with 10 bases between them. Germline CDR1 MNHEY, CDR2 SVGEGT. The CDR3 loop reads CASSYLASRDTQYF. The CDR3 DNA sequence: TGTGCCAGCAGTTACTTAGCATCTCGAGATACGCAGTATTTT.